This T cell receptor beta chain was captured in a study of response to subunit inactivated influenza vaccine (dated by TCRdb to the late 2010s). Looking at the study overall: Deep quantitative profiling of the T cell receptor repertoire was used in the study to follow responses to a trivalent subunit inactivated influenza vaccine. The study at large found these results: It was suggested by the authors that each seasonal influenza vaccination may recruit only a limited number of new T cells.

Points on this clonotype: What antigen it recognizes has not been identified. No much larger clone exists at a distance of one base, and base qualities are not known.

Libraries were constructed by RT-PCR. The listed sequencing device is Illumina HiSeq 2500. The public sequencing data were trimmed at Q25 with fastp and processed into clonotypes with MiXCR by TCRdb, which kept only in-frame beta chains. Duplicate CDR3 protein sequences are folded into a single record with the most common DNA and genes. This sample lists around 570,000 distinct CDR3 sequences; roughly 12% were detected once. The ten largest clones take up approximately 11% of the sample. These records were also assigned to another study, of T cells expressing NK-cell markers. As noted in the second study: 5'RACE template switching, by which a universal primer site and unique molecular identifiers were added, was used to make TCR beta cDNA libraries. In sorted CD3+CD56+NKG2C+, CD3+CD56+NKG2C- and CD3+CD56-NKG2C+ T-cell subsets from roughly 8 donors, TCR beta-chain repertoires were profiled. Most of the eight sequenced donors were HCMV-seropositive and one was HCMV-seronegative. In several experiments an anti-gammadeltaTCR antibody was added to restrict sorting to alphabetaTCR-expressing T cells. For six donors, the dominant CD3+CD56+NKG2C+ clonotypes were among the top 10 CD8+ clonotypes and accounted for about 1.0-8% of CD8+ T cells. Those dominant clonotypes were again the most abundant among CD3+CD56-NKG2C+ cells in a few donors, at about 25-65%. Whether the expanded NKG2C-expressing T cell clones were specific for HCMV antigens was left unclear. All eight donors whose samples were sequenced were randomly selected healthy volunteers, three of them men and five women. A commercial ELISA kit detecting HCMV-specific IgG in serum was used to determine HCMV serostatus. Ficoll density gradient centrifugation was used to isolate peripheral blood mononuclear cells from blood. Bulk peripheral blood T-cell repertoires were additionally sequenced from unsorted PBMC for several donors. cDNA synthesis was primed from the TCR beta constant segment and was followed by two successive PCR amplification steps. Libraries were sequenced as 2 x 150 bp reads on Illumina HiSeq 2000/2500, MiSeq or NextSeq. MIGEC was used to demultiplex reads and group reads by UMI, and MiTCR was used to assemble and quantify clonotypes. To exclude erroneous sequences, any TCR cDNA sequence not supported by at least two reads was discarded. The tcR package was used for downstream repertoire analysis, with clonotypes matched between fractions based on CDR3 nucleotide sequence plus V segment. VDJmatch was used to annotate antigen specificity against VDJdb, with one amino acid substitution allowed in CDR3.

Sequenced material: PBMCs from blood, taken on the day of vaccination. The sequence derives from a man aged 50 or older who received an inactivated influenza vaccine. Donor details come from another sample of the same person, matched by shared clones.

CDR3 reads: CASSRETGAVEKLFF. The DNA sequence follows: TGTGCCAGCAGTCGTGAGACAGGAGCGGTTGAAAAACTGTTTTTT. The chain links TRBV12-3 or TRBV12-4 with TRBJ1-4; TRBD1 is possibly the D segment (6 matching bases). Between the V and J ends, shortened by 5 bases and 7 bases respectively, the junction contains 17 bases. From its cysteine to its phenylalanine, the CDR3 spans 15 amino acids. The only DNA kept is the CDR3, 45 bases in frame from the first base.